This T cell receptor (beta chain) was recovered during a study of blood T cell repertoires in COVID-19. Profiled with immunoSEQ multiplex PCR; TCRdb holds only in-frame clones, not every one. The sample shows roughly 250,000 clones, more than 65% of them seen only once. This clonotype was sampled from a person aged 65 to 85 with COVID-19, enrolled during active disease. Sequenced: peripheral blood.

CDR3 sequence: CASSASGRADTQYF. The DNA for the CDR3 is TGTGCCAGCAGTGCTAGCGGGAGGGCAGATACGCAGTATTTT. The chain is built from TRBV2 and TRBJ2-3; 12 nucleotides agree with TRBD2. Germline V CDR1 and CDR2: SNHLY, FYNNEI. The CDR3 is 14 residues long. Trimming at V came to 4 bases and at J to 4 bases, leaving 0 bases not matched to a gene.